This T cell receptor (beta chain) is drawn from a study of blood T cell dynamics during melanoma immunotherapy (dated by TCRdb to 2018 to 2021). A note on the overall study: All patients had metastatic melanoma and were given first-line pembrolizumab or nivolumab plus ipilimumab as standard of care in the United Kingdom. Peripheral T cell receptor repertoires of metastatic melanoma patients were profiled before and after one cycle of checkpoint inhibitor therapy to find early correlates of response. The training cohort was made up of consecutive patients, while a further independent group of patients from the same centre was pooled to form an external validation set. Study-wide conclusions, independent of this receptor: Patients who later achieved disease control showed a bifurcated PBMC repertoire reorganization at W3, with increased clonality or increased diversity, unlike progressors. The study could not determine whether the T cell clones driving repertoire changes were melanoma-specific or reflected general immune activation. The relatively small sample size was recognized as a factor that could limit how well the results generalize.

Every bulk PBMC sample had a fixed 350 ng of DNA loaded. The immunoSEQ TCRb Assay kit was used according to manufacturer instructions to amplify TCR beta CDR3 sequences from genomic DNA. The KAPA Library Quantification Kit for Illumina platforms was used to quantify the pooled libraries by qPCR. Pooled libraries were clustered at roughly 0.6-1.2 pM and sequenced on an Illumina NextSeq 500. Under the source paper's analysis protocol: TCR data were analyzed with immunoSEQ ANALYZER and the R LymphoSeq package. A rearrangement efficiency score was calculated as productive divided by the sum of productive and non-productive CDR3 sequences. Within each patient, timepoints were compared pairwise for clonality, measured with the Gini coefficient, and for diversity, measured with the Renyi index at alpha=1. Clonal relatedness, based on an edit distance of 3, and repertoire similarity, based on the Bhattacharyya coefficient, were both computed in LymphoSeq. To classify response, a linear discriminant analysis based on week-3 changes in clonality and diversity was built using the R MASS and caret packages. TCRdb re-hosts the immuneACCESS table, in-frame sequences only. Its copies lack some clones; in the studies checked, an unresolved V gene accounts for under half of them, and the cause for the rest is not known. V and J calls and clone size are given by that table; D and trimming were obtained from the DNA. This sample holds about 12,000 clones; approximately 84% were observed only once. The biggest ten clones account for more than 8.5% of the sample.

A single count supports this clone. Which antigen it targets is not known. Qualities for individual bases were not recorded, and no much larger clone is one base off. Taken with the paper, the label for time point translates to: pre-treatment baseline. Blood samples were taken at two points: before treatment (T0) and at week 3 (W3), which came after the first cycle of checkpoint blockade. Except for a couple of patients with rapid clinical progression, response was assessed 12 weeks after the first infusion by RECIST 1.1; disease control meant complete response, partial response or stable disease. Patients were not eligible if they had prior systemic cancer treatment, concomitant immunosuppressant therapy or synchronous other active malignancies. Both bulk PBMC and plasma cell-free DNA were sequenced for TCR beta so that circulating cells and T cell turnover could be tracked. PBMC were isolated from blood with Lymphoprep and SepMate tubes, followed by red cell lysis. QIAamp DNA Blood Mini kits were used to extract DNA from PBMC and sorted T cell subsets.

The germline V gene gives CDR1 as MNHNS and CDR2 as SASEGT. Inclusive of the bounding cysteine and phenylalanine, the CDR3 is 15 residues long. This entry keeps only the CDR3 DNA: 45 bases, framed from base 1. V and J are truncated by 7 bases and 1 base respectively, leaving an intervening sequence of 15 bases. The sequence joins TRBV6-1 to TRBJ2-3; matching of 6 bases hints at TRBD2 as the D gene. Sequencing was performed on blood, taken from a patient treated with checkpoint blockade. This TCR was recovered from a human donor with melanoma. The sequenced DNA is TGTGCCAGCACCCCGCGGGGAACAGGCACAGATACGCAGTATTTT. Its amino acids are CASTPRGTGTDTQYF.